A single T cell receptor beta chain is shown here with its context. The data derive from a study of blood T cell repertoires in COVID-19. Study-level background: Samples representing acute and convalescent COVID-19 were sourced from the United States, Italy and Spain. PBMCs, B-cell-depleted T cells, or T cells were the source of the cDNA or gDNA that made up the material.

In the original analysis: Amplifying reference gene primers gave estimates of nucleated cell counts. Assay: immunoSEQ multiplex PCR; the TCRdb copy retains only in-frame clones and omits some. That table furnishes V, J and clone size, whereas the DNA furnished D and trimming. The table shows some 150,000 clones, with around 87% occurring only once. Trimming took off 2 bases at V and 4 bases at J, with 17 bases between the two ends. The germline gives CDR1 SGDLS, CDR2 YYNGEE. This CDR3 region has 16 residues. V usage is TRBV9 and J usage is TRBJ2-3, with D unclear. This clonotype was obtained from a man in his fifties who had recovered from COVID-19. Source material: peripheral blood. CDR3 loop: CASSVSPASGSDTQYF. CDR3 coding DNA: TGTGCCAGCAGCGTTTCGCCTGCGTCCGGTTCAGATACGCAGTATTTT.